This entry concerns a single T cell receptor (beta chain). The data were taken from a study of control samples from healthy donors and cancer patients. The repertoire was sequenced with immunoSEQ multiplex PCR; TCRdb's copy has only in-frame clones and lacks some. This sample has about 120,000 clones, with 85% to 95% found just once. Trimming took off 8 bases at V and 0 bases at J, with 16 bases between the two ends. CDR3 length equals 16 residues. Germline V gene data show CDR1 as SNHLY and CDR2 as FYNNEI. The clonotype originates from a man older than 75 with head and neck cancer. This chain links TRBV2 with TRBJ2-2; tentatively, D is TRBD2 (6 bases). The sample was PBMCs. The CDR3 loop reads CASATLPSANTGELFF. For the CDR3, the DNA is TGTGCCAGCGCCACGCTCCCTAGCGCGAACACCGGGGAGCTGTTTTTT.